What follows are 8 T cell receptor beta chains derived from one specimen sequenced in a study of blood T cell repertoires in COVID-19 (dated by TCRdb to 2019 to 2021). To prepare the library, the immunoSEQ multiplex PCR assay was applied. TCRdb obtained this table from immuneACCESS and retained in-frame rearrangements with V and J assigned. These tables miss some clones; where compared with another copy, unresolved V genes account for less than half of the shortfall, and the remainder is unexplained. This sample gives fewer than 350,000 clones in total; approximately 91% of them show up just once. The ten largest clones add up to about 2.3% of the sample. What was sequenced was PBMCs or T cells enriched from blood (not recorded which). Every receptor here comes from a woman in her forties with acute COVID-19.

The genes are TRBV19 and TRBJ1-5; D remains ambiguous. The CDR3 covers 16 residues. Germline-derived CDR1 and CDR2 are LNHDA and SQIVND (reference sequence). Trimming shortened V by 7 bases and J by 0 bases, and 16 bases separated the two germline ends. CDR3 nucleotide sequence: TGTGCCAGTATGGTAAGAGAGGGATATAGCAATCAGCCCCAGCATTTT. This encodes CASMVREGYSNQPQHF.

J is TRBJ1-2 and V is TRBV7-9, with TRBD1 identical over 9 bases. The V gene's germline CDR1 is SEHNR and CDR2 FQNEAQ (reference sequence). V lost 6 bases to trimming and J lost 4 bases; unmatched junction nucleotides: 9. The CDR3 contains 15 residues. CDR3 residues: CASRPTGGGVYGYTF. CDR3 nucleotides: TGTGCCAGCAGGCCTACAGGGGGCGGTGTCTATGGCTACACCTTC.

The chain couples TRBV11-3 to TRBJ1-1, with 7 bases lining up with TRBD1. V gave up 1 base and J gave up 2 bases; unmatched junction bases: 1. Germline V gene data show CDR1 as SGHNT and CDR2 as YENEEA. CDR3 size: 14 residues. For the CDR3, the DNA is TGTGCCAGCAGCTTAGGGACAGGAAACACTGAAGCTTTCTTT. Protein product: CASSLGTGNTEAFF.

This chain joins TRBV9 and TRBJ1-6; 7 bases fit TRBD1. The CDR3 runs 16 residues. Trimming cost V 3 bases and J 4 bases; bases outside gene matches: 7. CDR1 and CDR2 (germline): SGDLS, YYNGEE. As DNA, the CDR3 is TGTGCCAGCAGCGAGCACGGGACAGAGTATAATTCACCCCTCCACTTT. It yields the protein CASSEHGTEYNSPLHF. The variable domain in full, completed from reference TRBV9 and TRBJ1-6, reads DSGVTQTPKHLITATGQRVTLRCSPRSGDLSVYWYQQSLDQGLQFLIQYYNGEERAKGNILERFSAQQFPDLHSELNLSSLELGDSALYFCASSEHGTEYNSPLHFGNGTRLTVT.

In regard to this clone: This sample also contains other DNA sequences that code for the same CDR3. The chain recombines TRBV7-9 with TRBJ2-4; TRBD1 agrees at 7 bases. The CDR3 has 15 amino acids. Germline V gene data show CDR1 as SEHNR and CDR2 as FQNEAQ (reference sequence). The trim removed 5 bases at V and 0 bases at J, leaving 4 bases unmatched. Here the CDR3 reads CASSEQGLAKNIQYF. DNA of the CDR3: TGTGCCAGCAGCGAACAGGGGCTAGCCAAAAACATTCAGTACTTC.

The chain links TRBV27 to TRBJ1-2, with 7 bases that match TRBD1. Germline-derived CDR1 and CDR2 are MNHEY and SMNVEV (reference sequence). Unmatched junction bases numbered 1, after V lost 6 bases and J lost 3 bases. CDR3 size: 12 residues. This CDR3 is CASRGQYYGYTF. The CDR3 DNA reads as TGTGCCAGCAGGGGACAGTACTATGGCTACACCTTC.

The chain combines TRBV30 with TRBJ1-2; a weak D match, TRBD1 (5 bases). Per germline, CDR1 GTSNPN and CDR2 SVGIG (reference sequence). Between the trimmed V and J ends, which lost 4 bases and 3 bases, there was a span of 15 bases. CDR3 length: 14 amino acids. The CDR3 loop is CAWTGWGVDYGYTF. The CDR3 DNA sequence: TGTGCCTGGACGGGCTGGGGGGTGGACTATGGCTACACCTTC.

The rearrangement uses TRBV5-5 and TRBJ2-5; no reliable D call. This CDR3 comprises 14 residues. Per the germline V gene, CDR1 is SGHKS and CDR2 is YYEKEE (reference sequence). Trimming took off 4 bases at V and 7 bases at J, with 17 bases between the two ends. This CDR3 reads CASSQPGSAGTQYF. The CDR3 bases are TGTGCCAGCAGCCAGCCCGGTTCGGCAGGGACCCAGTACTTC. Combining the CDR3 with reference TRBV5-5 and TRBJ2-5 gives the whole variable domain DAGVTQSPTHLIKTRGQQVTLRCSPISGHKSVSWYQQVLGQGPQFIFQYYEKEERGRGNFPDRFSARQFPNYSSELNVNALLLGDSALYLCASSQPGSAGTQYFGPGTRLLVL.